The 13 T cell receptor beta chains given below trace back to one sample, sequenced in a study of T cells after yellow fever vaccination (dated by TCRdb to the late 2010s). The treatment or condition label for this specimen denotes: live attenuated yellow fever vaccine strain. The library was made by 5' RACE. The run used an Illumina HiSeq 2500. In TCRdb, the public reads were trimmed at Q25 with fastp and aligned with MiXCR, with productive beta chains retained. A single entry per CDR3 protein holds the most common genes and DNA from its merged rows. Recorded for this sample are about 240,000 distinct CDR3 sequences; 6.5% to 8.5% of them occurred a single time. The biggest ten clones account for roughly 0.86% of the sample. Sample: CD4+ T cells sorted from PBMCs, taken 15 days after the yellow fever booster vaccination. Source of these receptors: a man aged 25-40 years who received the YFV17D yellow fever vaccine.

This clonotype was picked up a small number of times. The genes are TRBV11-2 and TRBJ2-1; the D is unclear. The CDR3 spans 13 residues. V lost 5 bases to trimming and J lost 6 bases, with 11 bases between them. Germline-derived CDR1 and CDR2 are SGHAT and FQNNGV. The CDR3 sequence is CASSPSTANEQFF. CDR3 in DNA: TGTGCCAGCAGCCCCTCAACGGCCAATGAGCAGTTCTTC.

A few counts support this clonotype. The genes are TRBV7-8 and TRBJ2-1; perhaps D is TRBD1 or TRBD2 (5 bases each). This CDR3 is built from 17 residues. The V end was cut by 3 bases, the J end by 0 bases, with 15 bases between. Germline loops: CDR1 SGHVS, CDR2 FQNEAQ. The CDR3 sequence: CASSFGALTSSYNEQFF. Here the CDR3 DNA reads TGTGCCAGCAGCTTCGGGGCCCTCACAAGCTCCTACAATGAGCAGTTCTTC.

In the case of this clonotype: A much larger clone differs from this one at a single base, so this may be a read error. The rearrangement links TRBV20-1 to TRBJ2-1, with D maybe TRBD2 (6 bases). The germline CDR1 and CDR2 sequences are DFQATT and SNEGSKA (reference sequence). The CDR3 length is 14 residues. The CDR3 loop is CSASTLASSNEQFF. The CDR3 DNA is TGCAGTGCTTCCACCCTAGCGTCCTCCAATGAGCAGTTCTTC.

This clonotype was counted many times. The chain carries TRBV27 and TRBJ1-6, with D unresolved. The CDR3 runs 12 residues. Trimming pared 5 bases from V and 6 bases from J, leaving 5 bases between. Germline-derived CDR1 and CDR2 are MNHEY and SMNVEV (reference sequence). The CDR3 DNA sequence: TGTGCCAGCAGTCCGCTTAATTCACCCCTCCACTTT. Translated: CASSPLNSPLHF.

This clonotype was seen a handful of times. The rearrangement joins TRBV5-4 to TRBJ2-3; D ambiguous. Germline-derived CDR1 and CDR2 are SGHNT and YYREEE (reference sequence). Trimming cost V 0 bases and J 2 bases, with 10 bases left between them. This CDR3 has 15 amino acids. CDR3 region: CASSLVGRSTDTQYF. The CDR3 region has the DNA TGTGCCAGCAGCTTGGTGGGAAGATCCACAGATACGCAGTATTTT.

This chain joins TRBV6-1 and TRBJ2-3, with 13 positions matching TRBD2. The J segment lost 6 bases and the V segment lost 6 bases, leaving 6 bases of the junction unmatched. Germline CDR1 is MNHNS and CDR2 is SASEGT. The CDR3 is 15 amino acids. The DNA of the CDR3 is TGTGCCAGCAGGTGGACTAGCGGGAGACTTGATACGCAGTATTTT. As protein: CASRWTSGRLDTQYF.

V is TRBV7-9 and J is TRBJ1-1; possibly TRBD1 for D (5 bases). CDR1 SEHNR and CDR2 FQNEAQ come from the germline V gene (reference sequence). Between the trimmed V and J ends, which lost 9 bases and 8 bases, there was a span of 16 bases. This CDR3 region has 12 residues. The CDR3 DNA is TGTGCCAGTCTGGCGGGGCCCCGAGAAGCTTTCTTT. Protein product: CASLAGPREAFF.

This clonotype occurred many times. CDR3 region: CASSEVRTEVSPLHF. The CDR3 nucleotides read TGTGCCAGCAGTGAAGTGCGGACAGAAGTTTCACCCCTCCACTTT. This chain joins TRBV2 and TRBJ1-6; tentative D call: TRBD1 (6 bases). The CDR3 has 15 residues. Germline V gene lookup returns CDR1 SNHLY and CDR2 FYNNEI. With 1 base removed from V and 9 bases from J, the gap between germline ends came to 13 bases.

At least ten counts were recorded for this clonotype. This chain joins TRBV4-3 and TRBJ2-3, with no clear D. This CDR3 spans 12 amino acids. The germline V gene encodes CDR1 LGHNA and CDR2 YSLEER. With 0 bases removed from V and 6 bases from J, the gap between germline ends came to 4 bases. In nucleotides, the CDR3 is TGCGCCAGCAGCCAAGAGGTTGATACGCAGTATTTT. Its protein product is CASSQEVDTQYF.

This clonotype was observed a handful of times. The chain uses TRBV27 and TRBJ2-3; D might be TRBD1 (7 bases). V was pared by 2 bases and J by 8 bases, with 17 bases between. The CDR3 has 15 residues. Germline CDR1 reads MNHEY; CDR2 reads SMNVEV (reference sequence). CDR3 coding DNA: TGTGCCAGCAGTTTAGTGAACTGGCAGGGGGGTACGCAGTATTTT. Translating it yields CASSLVNWQGGTQYF.

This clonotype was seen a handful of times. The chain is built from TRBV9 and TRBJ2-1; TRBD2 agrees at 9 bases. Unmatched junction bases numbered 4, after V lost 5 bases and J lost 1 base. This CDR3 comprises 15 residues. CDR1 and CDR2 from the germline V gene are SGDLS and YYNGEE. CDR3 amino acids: CASSLAGLSYNEQFF. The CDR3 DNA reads TGTGCCAGCAGTCTAGCGGGACTTTCCTACAATGAGCAGTTCTTC.

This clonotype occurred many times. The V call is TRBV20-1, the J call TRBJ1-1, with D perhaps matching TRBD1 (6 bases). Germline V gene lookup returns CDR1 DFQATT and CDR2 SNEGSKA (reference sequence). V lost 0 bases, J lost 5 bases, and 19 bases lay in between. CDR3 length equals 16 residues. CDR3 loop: CSAREGFDRRGTEAFF. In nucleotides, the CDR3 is TGCAGTGCTAGAGAAGGGTTTGACAGGAGGGGGACTGAAGCTTTCTTT.

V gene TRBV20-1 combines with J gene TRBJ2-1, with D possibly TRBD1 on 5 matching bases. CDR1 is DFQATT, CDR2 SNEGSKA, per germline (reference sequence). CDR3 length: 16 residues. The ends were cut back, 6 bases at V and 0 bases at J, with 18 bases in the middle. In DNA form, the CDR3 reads TGCAGTGCCGTTGGGATGGAAGGGGACTCCTACAATGAGCAGTTCTTC. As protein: CSAVGMEGDSYNEQFF.